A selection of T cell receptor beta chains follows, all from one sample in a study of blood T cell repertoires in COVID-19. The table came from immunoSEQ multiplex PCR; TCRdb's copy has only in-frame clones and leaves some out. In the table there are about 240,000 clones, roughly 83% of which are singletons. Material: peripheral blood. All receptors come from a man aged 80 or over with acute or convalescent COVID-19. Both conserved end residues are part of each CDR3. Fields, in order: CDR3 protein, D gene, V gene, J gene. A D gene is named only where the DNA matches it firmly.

CASRETGVFGYTF	TRBD1	TRBV28	TRBJ1-2
CATSRDQGIHNEQFF	.	TRBV15	TRBJ2-1
CASSLVTVTGIQNIQYF	TRBD1	TRBV28	TRBJ2-4
CASSLRGQYDSPLHF	.	TRBV7-2	TRBJ1-6
CSVALTVGFNEKLFF	.	TRBV29-1	TRBJ1-4
CASSSGGTYGYEQYF	.	TRBV9	TRBJ2-7
CARSRGYNSPLHF	.	TRBV5-3	TRBJ1-6
CASSLDRTSYGYTF	TRBD1	TRBV6-5	TRBJ1-2
CATSDFRTGDTGELFF	TRBD1	TRBV24-1	TRBJ2-2
CATSDAGTGVTQYF	TRBD1	TRBV24-1	TRBJ2-3
CASSLLSGEQYF	.	TRBV6-5	TRBJ2-7
CASSPAVGRPNYGYTF	.	TRBV18	TRBJ1-2
CSAHREGEKLFF	.	TRBV29-1	TRBJ1-4
CASSKGGQERFWNQPQHF	.	TRBV21-1	TRBJ1-5
CASSGLAGGEQFF	TRBD2	TRBV19	TRBJ2-1
CATSAEFGEAFF	.	TRBV24-1	TRBJ1-1
CASSTPLATSSYNEQFF	TRBD2	TRBV5-1	TRBJ2-1
CASSQTGGVRTDTQYF	TRBD1	TRBV5-1	TRBJ2-3
CASSLVGTDSGNTIYF	TRBD1	TRBV5-6	TRBJ1-3
CASSYAGNGETQYF	.	TRBV6-2/TRBV6-3	TRBJ2-5
CASSQDTVIYGELFF	.	TRBV3-1/TRBV3-2	TRBJ2-2
CASSMRQGNEKLFF	.	TRBV19	TRBJ1-4
CASSFIGGRGPEAFF	.	TRBV28	TRBJ1-1
CASSLSSDGEQYF	.	TRBV12-3/TRBV12-4	TRBJ2-7
CATSRDLSGGDETQYF	TRBD2	TRBV15	TRBJ2-5
CASSLALTGMASPLHF	TRBD1	TRBV7-9	TRBJ1-6
CASSLEGGNSGNTIYF	.	TRBV5-1	TRBJ1-3
CASSTTTGGWFGYTF	TRBD1	TRBV11-2	TRBJ1-2
CANRDIYETQYF	.	TRBV6-5	TRBJ2-5
CASSSGRGQMFF	TRBD1	TRBV12-3/TRBV12-4	TRBJ1-4
CASSAGQGKAPLHF	TRBD1	TRBV9	TRBJ1-6
CASSTVPSSGNTIYF	.	TRBV5-1	TRBJ1-3
CASSGQGASGNTIYF	TRBD1	TRBV28	TRBJ1-3